What follows are 11 T cell receptor beta chains derived from one specimen sequenced in a study of T cell responses to AZD1222 COVID-19 vaccine. Method: immunoSEQ multiplex PCR; TCRdb's copy keeps in-frame clones and lacks some. The sample yields about 120,000 clones, over 85% seen once. This material consisted of peripheral blood, taken on day 0 of AZD1222 vaccination. Receptor source: an adult in good health.

This chain connects TRBV28 to TRBJ1-1; 8 bases are a match to TRBD1. V trimming: 5 bases; J trimming: 4 bases; junction bases outside the gene matches: 18. The germline V gene encodes CDR1 MDHEN and CDR2 SYDVKM. This CDR3 contains 18 residues. Here the CDR3 DNA reads TGTGCCAGCAGTCCGTTCGGGACAGGTCTTGGAACCCTCACTGAAGCTTTCTTT. Amino acids: CASSPFGTGLGTLTEAFF. Variable domain in full (rest from reference TRBV28 and TRBJ1-1): DVKVTQSSRYLVKRTGEKVFLECVQDMDHENMFWYRQDPGLGLRLIYFSYDVKMKEKGDIPEGYSVSREKKERFSLILESASTNQTSMYLCASSPFGTGLGTLTEAFFGQGTRLTVV.

V usage is TRBV2 and J usage is TRBJ2-7; D tentatively reads TRBD1 or TRBD2 (5 bases each). This CDR3 contains 13 residues. V lost 8 bases and J lost 4, with 15 bases in between. The germline V gene encodes CDR1 SNHLY and CDR2 FYNNEI. CDR3 nucleotides: TGTGCCAGCTTACTAAAGAGGGGATACGAGCAGTACTTC. Translating gives CASLLKRGYEQYF.

This chain uses TRBV2 with TRBJ1-5; tentative D call: TRBD1 (6 bases). V lost 1 base and J lost 4, with 11 bases in between. From germline, CDR1 is SNHLY and CDR2 FYNNEI. This CDR3 has 15 amino acids. This chain's CDR3 is CASSEEGTLNQPQHF. The CDR3 DNA reads as TGTGCCAGCAGTGAAGAAGGGACACTTAATCAGCCCCAGCATTTT.

V and J are TRBV6-5 and TRBJ1-2, with D unclear. The germline gives CDR1 MNHEY, CDR2 SVGAGI. V was clipped by 8 bases and J by 3 bases, with 10 bases between them. The CDR3 is 12 amino acids. The CDR3 loop reads CASLDGDYGYTF. CDR3 DNA: TGTGCCAGCCTTGACGGCGACTATGGCTACACCTTC.

The gene calls are TRBV19 and TRBJ1-5, with 11 bases lining up with TRBD1. There are 14 residues in the CDR3. The V gene end was trimmed by 4 bases and the J gene end by 9 bases; junction bases not matched to a gene: 5. Germline assignment: CDR1 LNHDA and CDR2 SQIVND (reference sequence). CDR3 amino acids: CASSRGQGGWPQHF. CDR3 nucleotides: TGTGCCAGTAGTAGGGGACAGGGGGGGTGGCCCCAGCATTTT.

The rearrangement joins TRBV11-2 to TRBJ2-2, with 12 bases fitting TRBD2. This CDR3 region has 16 residues. CDR1 and CDR2 from the germline V gene are SGHAT and FQNNGV. V dropped 2 bases and J dropped 5; count of bases not matched to a gene: 3. CDR3 sequence (DNA): TGTGCCAGCAGCTTAACTACTAGCGGGAGGACCGGGGAGCTGTTTTTT. It yields the protein CASSLTTSGRTGELFF.

V usage is TRBV28 and J usage is TRBJ2-7, with D unclear. The germline CDR1 and CDR2 sequences are MDHEN and SYDVKM. CDR3 length equals 15 residues. Trimming pared 3 bases from V and 2 bases from J, leaving 14 bases between. For the CDR3, the DNA is TGTGCCAGCAGTTTCTTCTTGGGCAGCACCTACGAGCAGTACTTC. This codes for CASSFFLGSTYEQYF.

The rearrangement links TRBV6-6 to TRBJ2-2; tentative D call: TRBD1 (5 bases). The CDR3 loop spans 15 amino acids. Trimming stripped 2 bases from V and 2 bases from J, with 9 bases between. Germline V lookup: CDR1 MNHNY, CDR2 SVGAGI (reference sequence). Here the CDR3 reads CASSYVTGNTGELFF. The DNA for the CDR3 is TGTGCCAGCAGTTACGTCACAGGCAACACCGGGGAGCTGTTTTTT.

This chain uses TRBV20-1 with TRBJ1-2, with no clear D. The germline gives CDR1 DFQATT, CDR2 SNEGSKA (reference sequence). The CDR3 is 12 amino acids. V lost 3 bases to trimming and J lost 2 bases, with 7 bases between them. The CDR3 DNA reads TGCAGTGCTAGTCTACACAACTATGGCTACACCTTC. Protein: CSASLHNYGYTF.

The table lists this clone with a count of one. J is TRBJ1-2 and V is TRBV7-8; perhaps TRBD1 as D (5 bases). V was trimmed by 5 bases and J by 2 bases, leaving 18 bases between them. The CDR3 is 16 residues long. The germline V gene encodes CDR1 SGHVS and CDR2 FQNEAQ. CDR3 nucleotide sequence: TGTGCCAGCAGCGACGTCTTCAGAGAGGGGAACTATGGCTACACCTTC. Amino acids: CASSDVFREGNYGYTF. Looking up the rest from reference TRBV7-8 and TRBJ1-2 gives the full variable domain: GAGVSQSPRYKVAKRGQDVALRCDPISGHVSLFWYQQALGQGPEFLTYFQNEAQLDKSGLPSDRFFAERPEGSVSTLKIQRTQQEDSAVYLCASSDVFREGNYGYTFGSGTRLTVV.

The chain combines TRBV2 with TRBJ1-2, with TRBD1 identical over 8 bases. The germline CDR1 and CDR2 sequences are SNHLY and FYNNEI. The CDR3 sequence is 15 residues long. The V and J ends lost 0 bases and 6 bases, in that order; junction bases with no gene match: 6. The CDR3 DNA follows: TGTGCCAGCAGTGAAGCGCTTCAGGGGGCGCATGGCTACACCTTC. Protein: CASSEALQGAHGYTF.